The 9 T cell receptor beta chains in this list originate from one sample, sequenced in a study of cytomegalovirus exposure and HLA in healthy donors. TCRdb keeps only in-frame clones here, not all; method: immunoSEQ multiplex PCR. The sample consists of about 150,000 clones, more than 85% of them appearing once. The sequenced sample was PBMCs. The receptors shown here come from a man younger than 35 in good health and CMV-seronegative.

The chain has TRBV10-2 and TRBJ2-7; 11 bases align to TRBD1. J was trimmed by 4 bases and V by 6 bases; bases with no gene match: 8. CDR3 length: 15 amino acids. Germline values: CDR1 WSHSY, CDR2 SAAADI. The CDR3 region is CASRPGQGGTYEQYV. CDR3 nucleotides: TGCGCCAGCAGGCCGGGACAGGGGGGAACTTACGAGCAGTACGTC.

J is TRBJ2-1 and V is TRBV7-2; the match to TRBD2 covers 9 bases. Trimming took 0 bases from V and 4 from J; bases not matched to a gene: 7. Per the germline V gene, CDR1 is SGHTA and CDR2 is FQGNSA. This CDR3 is 17 amino acids long. CDR3 in DNA: TGTGCCAGCAGCTTAGCCACGACTAGCGGTTTTTACAATGAGCAGTTCTTC. Translation: CASSLATTSGFYNEQFF. The full variable domain, with the rest looked up from reference TRBV7-2 and TRBJ2-1, is GAGVSQSPSNKVTEKGKDVELRCDPISGHTALYWYRQSLGQGLEFLIYFQGNSAPDKSGLPSDRFSAERTGGSVSTLTIQRTQQEDSAVYLCASSLATTSGFYNEQFFGPGTRLTVL.

The rearrangement joins TRBV2 to TRBJ2-3; D might be TRBD2 (6 bases). This CDR3 spans 17 amino acids. Germline lookup yields CDR1 SNHLY and CDR2 FYNNEI. Trimming left V 4 bases short and J 0 bases short, with 17 bases between. The CDR3 nucleotides are TGTGCCAGCAGTGGCGGGCCTCTAGCGATTAGCACAGATACGCAGTATTTT. This translates into CASSGGPLAISTDTQYF.

This chain joins TRBV19 and TRBJ1-1; D is uncertain. The germline CDR1 and CDR2 sequences are LNHDA and SQIVND (reference sequence). The CDR3 has 10 amino acids. Trimming removed 9 bases from V and 1 base from J, with 3 bases in between. CDR3 loop: CASKNTEAFF. The CDR3 coding sequence is TGTGCCAGCAAGAACACTGAAGCTTTCTTT.

The gene calls are TRBV5-1 and TRBJ2-3; no clear D. The germline V and J ends were trimmed by 4 bases and 1 base, with 7 bases remaining between them. The CDR3 covers 13 residues. The germline V gene encodes CDR1 SGHRS and CDR2 YFSETQ. The DNA of the CDR3 is TGCGCCAGCAGCCCCTCTGGCACAGATACGCAGTATTTT. Protein: CASSPSGTDTQYF.

The chain has TRBV28 and TRBJ2-7; tentatively, D is TRBD2 (6 bases). Trimming stripped 4 bases from V and 1 base from J, with 11 bases between. The germline gives CDR1 MDHEN, CDR2 SYDVKM. This CDR3 region has 14 residues. The CDR3 here is CASSSLRGSYEQYF. The CDR3 DNA reads TGTGCCAGCAGTTCCCTGCGGGGATCCTACGAGCAGTACTTC.

J is TRBJ2-2 and V is TRBV11-3; the match to TRBD1 covers 7 bases. The CDR3 contains 15 residues. Germline-derived CDR1 and CDR2 are SGHNT and YENEEA. Germline trimming cut 4 bases from V and 7 bases from J; bases unmatched to any gene: 9. The CDR3 nucleotides are TGTGCCAGCAGCTCCGAAGGGGGCTTTGTCGGGGAGCTGTTTTTT. Protein sequence: CASSSEGGFVGELFF.

The gene calls are TRBV6-5 and TRBJ1-3; no clear D. Germline loops: CDR1 MNHEY, CDR2 SVGAGI. V was pared by 0 bases and J by 3 bases, with 9 bases between. The CDR3 is 15 amino acids. CDR3 bases: TGTGCCAGCAGTTACTCCCGGGCGGGTGGAAACACCATATATTTT. This gives the protein CASSYSRAGGNTIYF.

The rearrangement links TRBV10-1 to TRBJ2-3; TRBD1 agrees at 9 bases. Trimming removed 6 bases from V and 4 bases from J; junction bases left unmatched: 8. The germline gives CDR1 WNHNN, CDR2 SYGVQD (reference sequence). This CDR3 contains 15 residues. The CDR3 here is CASSGGQGSADTQYF. As DNA, the CDR3 is TGCGCCAGCAGCGGGGGACAGGGAAGCGCAGATACGCAGTATTTT.